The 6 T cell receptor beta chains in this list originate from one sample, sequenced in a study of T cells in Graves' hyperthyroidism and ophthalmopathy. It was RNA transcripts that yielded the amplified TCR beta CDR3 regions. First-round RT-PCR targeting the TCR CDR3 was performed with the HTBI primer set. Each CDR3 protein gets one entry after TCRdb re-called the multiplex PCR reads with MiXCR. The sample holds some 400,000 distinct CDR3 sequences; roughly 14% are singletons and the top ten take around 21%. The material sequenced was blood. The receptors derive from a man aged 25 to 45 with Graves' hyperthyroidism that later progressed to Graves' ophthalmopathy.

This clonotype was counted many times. This chain's CDR3 is CASSQRTEETQYF. CDR3 coding DNA: TGTGCCAGCAGCCAAAGGACAGAAGAGACCCAGTACTTC. The genes are TRBV3-1 and TRBJ2-5; a weak D match, TRBD1 (6 bases). V shed 2 bases and J shed 3 bases, with 7 bases lying between them. Looked up from germline, CDR1 is LGHDT and CDR2 is YNNKEL (reference sequence). This CDR3 comprises 13 residues.

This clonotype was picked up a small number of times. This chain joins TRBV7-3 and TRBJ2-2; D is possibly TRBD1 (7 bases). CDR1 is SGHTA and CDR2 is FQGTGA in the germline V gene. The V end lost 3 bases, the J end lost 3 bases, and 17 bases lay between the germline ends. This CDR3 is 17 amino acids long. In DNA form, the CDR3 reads TGTGCCAGCAGCTTCCCAACAGGGGAGGTCGACACCGGGGAGCTGTTTTTT. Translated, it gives CASSFPTGEVDTGELFF.

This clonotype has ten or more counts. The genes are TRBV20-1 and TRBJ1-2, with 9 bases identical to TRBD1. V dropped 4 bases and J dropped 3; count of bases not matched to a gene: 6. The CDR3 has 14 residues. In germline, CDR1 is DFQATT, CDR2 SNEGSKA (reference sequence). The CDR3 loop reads CSAKGDRDHYGYTF. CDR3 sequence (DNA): TGCAGTGCTAAGGGGGACAGGGATCACTATGGCTACACCTTC.

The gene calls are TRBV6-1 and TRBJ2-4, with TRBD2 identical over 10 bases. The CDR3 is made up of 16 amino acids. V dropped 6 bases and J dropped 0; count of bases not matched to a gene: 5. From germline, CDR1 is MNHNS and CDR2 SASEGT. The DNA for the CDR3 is TGTGCCAGCAGCATTACTAGCGGGGTAGCCAAAAACATTCAGTACTTC. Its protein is CASSITSGVAKNIQYF.

The CDR3 spells CASRPSGDTQYF. CDR3 nucleotide sequence: TGTGCCAGCCGCCCCTCCGGGGATACGCAGTATTTT. V gene TRBV7-2 combines with J gene TRBJ2-3, with no clear D. The germline V and J ends were trimmed by 8 bases and 6 bases, with 12 bases remaining between them. The length of the CDR3 is 12 residues. CDR1 is SGHTA, CDR2 FQGNSA, per germline.

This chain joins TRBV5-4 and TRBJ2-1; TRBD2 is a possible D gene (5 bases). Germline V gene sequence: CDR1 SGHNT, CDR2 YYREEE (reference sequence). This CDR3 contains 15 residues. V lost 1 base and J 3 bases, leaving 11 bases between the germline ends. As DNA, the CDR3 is TGTGCCAGCAGCTTGTCCAGCGGCCTCTACAATGAGCAGTTCTTC. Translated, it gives CASSLSSGLYNEQFF.